Listed here are 20 T cell receptor beta chains from one sample, sequenced in a study of blood T cell repertoires in COVID-19. The repertoire was sequenced with immunoSEQ multiplex PCR; TCRdb's copy has only in-frame clones and lacks some. This repertoire shows about 210,000 clones, around 83% found once; its top ten account for roughly 2.9%. The sequencing input was peripheral blood. Receptor source: a middle-aged man with active or convalescent COVID-19.

The chain employs TRBV6-2 or TRBV6-3 and TRBJ1-1; 8 bases map to TRBD1. Germline CDR1 MNHEY, CDR2 SVGEGT. The V and J ends lost 6 bases and 5 bases, in that order; junction bases with no gene match: 8. This CDR3 contains 14 residues. The CDR3 DNA reads TGTGCCAGCAGCTTCACAGGGGGGAAGACTGAAGCTTTCTTT. This gives the protein CASSFTGGKTEAFF.

The CDR3 region is CASSQVDTSVEHF. The CDR3, as DNA: TGCGCCAGCAGCCAGGTCGACACGTCGGTCGAGCATTTT. The chain has TRBV4-1 and TRBJ1-5, with D hard to call. CDR1 and CDR2 (germline): MGHRA, YSYEKL. Between the trimmed V and J ends, which lost 3 bases and 14 bases, there was a span of 17 bases. This CDR3 is built from 13 residues.

This chain connects TRBV7-9 to TRBJ1-5; D possibly corresponds to TRBD1 (6 bases). The CDR3 runs to 15 residues. The germline CDR1 and CDR2 sequences are SEHNR and FQNEAQ (reference sequence). V was trimmed by 3 bases and J by 0 bases, leaving 9 bases between them. The CDR3: CASSLAGVSNQPQHF. CDR3 DNA sequence: TGTGCCAGCAGCTTGGCAGGGGTTAGCAATCAGCCCCAGCATTTT.

V is TRBV21-1 and J is TRBJ1-1. TRBV21-1 corresponds to a pseudogene. The CDR3 has 15 residues. The CDR3 nucleotides read TGTGCCAGCAGCAAAGCAGGCACGGGGAGGACTGAAGCTTTCTTT. It is translated as CASSKAGTGRTEAFF.

The chain has TRBV21-1 and TRBJ2-7; no DNA check was done on the table's D call, TRBD1. TRBV21-1 is designated a pseudogene. CDR3 length: 14 amino acids. CDR3 residues: CASSKTGGGYEQYF. CDR3 DNA: TGTGCCAGCAGCAAAACAGGGGGGGGCTACGAGCAGTACTTC.

Concerning this clone: This specimen includes other DNA sequences encoding the same CDR3. The V call is TRBV2, the J call TRBJ1-1, with 9 bases lining up with TRBD1. The germline V gene has CDR1 SNHLY and CDR2 FYNNEI. This CDR3 is 14 amino acids long. V shed 6 bases, J shed 1 base, and the junction held 3 bases outside the gene matches. The chain's CDR3 is CASRPDRGNTEAFF. For the CDR3, the DNA is TGTGCCAGCAGACCGGACAGGGGGAACACTGAAGCTTTCTTT.

The chain links TRBV7-9 to TRBJ2-3, with 10 bases lining up with TRBD2. The CDR3 sequence is 17 residues long. J lost 3 bases, V lost 4 bases, and 10 bases had no gene match. Germline loops: CDR1 SEHNR, CDR2 FQNEAQ (reference sequence). In DNA, the CDR3 is TGTGCCAGCAGCTCCTTTAGAGCGGGGGGGCCGACAGATACGCAGTATTTT. Protein product: CASSSFRAGGPTDTQYF.

This clone has just a few counts. The sample has other DNA sequences that encode this CDR3 too. This chain joins TRBV2 and TRBJ2-3, with 7 nucleotides matching TRBD1. The CDR3 runs 15 residues. The V gene end was trimmed by 5 bases and the J gene end by 0 bases; junction bases not matched to a gene: 5. Germline V CDR1 and CDR2: SNHLY, FYNNEI. CDR3 DNA: TGTGCCAGCAGTTCCGGGACAGCAAGCACAGATACGCAGTATTTT. Residues: CASSSGTASTDTQYF.

The V and J genes are TRBV28 and TRBJ2-7, with D possibly TRBD2 on 7 matching bases. CDR3 length: 15 residues. Germline-derived CDR1 and CDR2 are MDHEN and SYDVKM. Trimming removed 3 bases at V and 1 base at J, with 13 bases between. As DNA, the CDR3 is TGTGCCAGCAGTTTCGGCGGGGGCGCATCCTACGAGCAGTACTTC. Amino acids: CASSFGGGASYEQYF.

The rearrangement uses TRBV30 and TRBJ1-5; D ambiguous. Germline loops: CDR1 GTSNPN, CDR2 SVGIG (reference sequence). V dropped 0 bases and J dropped 2 bases, with 11 bases sitting between them. CDR3 length: 15 residues. DNA of the CDR3: TGTGCCTGGAGTGTACGGCACAGTGGCAATCAGCCCCAGCATTTT. Translated, it gives CAWSVRHSGNQPQHF.

The rearrangement joins TRBV6-6 to TRBJ1-2; the match to TRBD1 covers 9 bases. Trimming removed 6 bases from V and 7 bases from J; junction bases left unmatched: 12. The CDR3 covers 15 residues. Germline V CDR1 and CDR2: MNHNY, SVGAGI (reference sequence). The CDR3 is CASSDTGNRGLGYTF. The CDR3 nucleotides read TGTGCCAGCAGCGATACCGGAAACAGGGGGCTTGGCTACACCTTC.

V usage is TRBV6-2 or TRBV6-3 and J usage is TRBJ1-2; D might be TRBD1 (5 bases). Germline values: CDR1 MNHEY, CDR2 SVGEGT. The CDR3 runs to 13 residues. The V gene lost 2 bases and the J gene lost 6 bases, with 10 bases spanning the gap. CDR3 sequence: CASSYNTGDGYTF. CDR3 DNA sequence: TGTGCCAGCAGTTACAACACGGGGGATGGCTACACCTTC.

The CDR3 protein is CASSQLRLAANTGELFF. The CDR3, as DNA: TGCGCCAGCAGCCAACTCCGACTAGCGGCGAACACCGGGGAGCTGTTTTTT. V gene TRBV4-1 combines with J gene TRBJ2-2; TRBD2 matches 9 bases. There are 17 residues in the CDR3. CDR1 is MGHRA and CDR2 is YSYEKL in the germline V gene. Trimming took 2 bases from V and 0 from J; bases not matched to a gene: 4.

The chain couples TRBV29-1 to TRBJ2-3; perhaps TRBD2 as D (6 bases). The V end was cut by 6 bases, the J end by 7 bases, with 23 bases between. The CDR3 covers 15 residues. Germline CDR1 reads SQVTM; CDR2 reads ANQGSEA. CDR3 region: CSVLKLELRDYTQYF. The CDR3 DNA follows: TGCAGCGTCCTAAAACTTGAACTTCGGGACTATACGCAGTATTTT.

The genes are TRBV7-9 and TRBJ2-2; 9 positions agree with TRBD1. This CDR3 region has 16 residues. Trimming took 4 bases from V and 1 from J; bases not matched to a gene: 4. The germline CDR1 and CDR2 sequences are SEHNR and FQNEAQ (reference sequence). The CDR3 DNA reads TGTGCCAGCAGCTCCTGGACAGGGGTGAACACCGGGGAGCTGTTTTTT. Amino acid sequence: CASSSWTGVNTGELFF.

The chain recombines TRBV6-5 with TRBJ2-7; TRBD1 matches 9 bases. Trimming cost V 6 bases and J 2 bases; bases outside gene matches: 5. The CDR3 runs to 14 residues. Germline V gene sequence: CDR1 MNHEY, CDR2 SVGAGI. CDR3: CASSRDRATYEQYF. Here the CDR3 DNA reads TGTGCCAGCAGCAGGGACAGGGCGACCTACGAGCAGTACTTC.

V gene TRBV5-1 combines with J gene TRBJ2-7; 9 nucleotides match TRBD2. The V and J ends lost 2 bases and 6 bases, in that order; junction bases with no gene match: 9. Looked up from germline, CDR1 is SGHRS and CDR2 is YFSETQ. The CDR3 has 15 amino acids. CDR3 amino acids: CASSLLAGESGEQYF. The CDR3 DNA is TGCGCCAGCAGCTTATTAGCGGGAGAGTCCGGCGAGCAGTACTTC.

This chain connects TRBV4-1 to TRBJ1-3; 8 nucleotides line up with TRBD1. In germline, CDR1 is MGHRA, CDR2 YSYEKL. This CDR3 has 16 residues. V lost 5 bases, J lost 4 bases, and 10 bases stayed unmatched. CDR3 sequence (DNA): TGCGCCAGCAGCTCGAGGGAGACAGGGGCGGGAAACACCATATATTTT. Its translation: CASSSRETGAGNTIYF.

The V call is TRBV27, the J call TRBJ2-7, with 9 bases that match TRBD2. Germline loops: CDR1 MNHEY, CDR2 SMNVEV (reference sequence). CDR3 size: 14 residues. Germline trimming cut 2 bases from V and 6 bases from J; bases unmatched to any gene: 5. CDR3 sequence: CASSLTSGLGEQYF. The CDR3 coding sequence is TGTGCCAGCAGTTTAACTAGCGGGTTAGGCGAGCAGTACTTC.

This clone appeared a single time. The V and J genes are TRBV3-1 (or the pseudogene TRBV3-2) and TRBJ1-5; weak D call: TRBD1 (6 bases). The CDR3 runs 15 residues. Germline values: CDR1 LGHDT, CDR2 YNNKEL (reference sequence). The V end lost 2 bases, the J end lost 2 bases, and 10 bases lay between the germline ends. The CDR3 spells CASSQRDIGNQPQHF. In nucleotides, the CDR3 is TGTGCCAGCAGCCAACGGGACATAGGCAATCAGCCCCAGCATTTT.